This T cell receptor beta chain was obtained from a study of shared clonotypes between healthy human individuals. About the research overall: Each donor's CD4 naive and CD4 memory cells filled three plates apiece, CD8 naive two, and CD8 memory one. Study-level results: Donor scarcity curtailed the genetic and exposure-history diversity represented herein. The researchers took only blood, and tissue repertoires probably look different.

The protocol was immunoSEQ multiplex PCR, while the TCRdb copy is restricted to in-frame clones and leaves out a portion. The table includes some 2.1 million clones, 90% to 95% detected once. Per the germline V gene, CDR1 is SQVTM and CDR2 is ANQGSEA. With 1 base removed from V and 4 bases from J, the gap between germline ends came to 8 bases. The CDR3 has 12 residues. About this clone itself: Its specificity is unknown.

The sequence came from a man between 18 and 35 years old in good health. The specimen was naive CD4+ T cells sorted from blood. Subset in this sample: CD45RA+ positively selected. The rearrangement links TRBV29-1 to TRBJ2-7; no definite D call. The CDR3 bases are TGCAGCGTTGAAGGCCCACGATACGAGCAGTACTTC. Translating it yields CSVEGPRYEQYF.